These 27 T cell receptor beta chains originate from one sample sequenced in a study of CD8+ T cells in alopecia areata. Sequencing relied on a cDNA template that was reverse transcribed from extracted RNA. Sequencing used immunoSEQ multiplex PCR; TCRdb keeps in-frame clones, though not all of them. This sample has 150,000 to 200,000 clones, with roughly 60% found just once. Sequences were derived from CD4+ T cells sorted from blood, sampled at week 0. Receptors were obtained from a human donor with alopecia areata.

This rearrangement joins TRBV4-3 to TRBJ2-7; TRBD1 matches 9 bases. V lost 2 bases to trimming and J lost 5 bases; unmatched junction nucleotides: 7. From germline, CDR1 is LGHNA and CDR2 YSLEER. CDR3 size: 15 residues. The DNA for the CDR3 is TGCGCCAGCAGCCAACCCAGGGACAGGGAGAACGAGCAGTACTTC. Translated, it gives CASSQPRDRENEQYF.

V usage is TRBV9 and J usage is TRBJ2-3; TRBD2 matches at 8 bases. The length of the CDR3 is 17 residues. Per germline, CDR1 SGDLS and CDR2 YYNGEE. Unmatched junction bases numbered 16, after V lost 4 bases and J lost 6 bases. The CDR3 reads CASSPPARTSPTDTQYF. In DNA, the CDR3 is TGTGCCAGCAGCCCCCCTGCCAGGACTAGCCCCACGGATACGCAGTATTTT.

The chain joins TRBV15 to TRBJ1-1; no clear D gene. The CDR3 contains 13 residues. Germline assignment: CDR1 LNHNV and CDR2 YYDKDF (reference sequence). V was cut by 4 bases and J by 2 bases, with 8 bases left in between. CDR3 protein: CATSTSENTEAFF. DNA of the CDR3: TGTGCCACCAGCACATCAGAAAACACTGAAGCTTTCTTT.

This chain joins TRBV6-5 and TRBJ2-5; D gene uncertain. This CDR3 spans 12 amino acids. Germline V gene lookup returns CDR1 MNHEY and CDR2 SVGAGI. The germline V and J ends were trimmed by 1 base and 3 bases, with 3 bases remaining between them. CDR3 sequence (DNA): TGTGCCAGCAGTTACTTAAAAGAGACCCAGTACTTC. Translated: CASSYLKETQYF.

The V and J genes are TRBV13 and TRBJ2-3, with 9 bases identical to TRBD1. J was trimmed by 5 bases and V by 3 bases; bases with no gene match: 12. This CDR3 spans 17 amino acids. Germline CDR1 is PRHDT and CDR2 is FYEKMQ (reference sequence). The CDR3 DNA reads as TGTGCCAGCAGCTTCTCGACAGGGGGGATCAAGTTAGATACGCAGTATTTT. It is translated as CASSFSTGGIKLDTQYF.

The CDR3 bases are TGTGCCAGCAGCTTCAGGGGTAATGAGCAGTTCTTC. This gives the protein CASSFRGNEQFF. V and J are TRBV7-2 and TRBJ2-1, with D possibly matching TRBD1 (6 bases). The germline V gene encodes CDR1 SGHTA and CDR2 FQGNSA. Between the trimmed V and J ends, which lost 3 bases and 7 bases, there was a span of 7 bases. CDR3 length: 12 residues.

The chain joins TRBV15 to TRBJ2-1, with TRBD2 as a possible D gene (5 bases). This CDR3 spans 20 amino acids. V dropped 0 bases and J dropped 7 bases, with 28 bases sitting between them. Germline lookup yields CDR1 LNHNV and CDR2 YYDKDF (reference sequence). This CDR3 is CATSRDQFLGSFPQANEQFF. DNA of the CDR3: TGTGCCACCAGCAGAGATCAGTTTTTGGGGAGCTTCCCCCAAGCGAATGAGCAGTTCTTC.

V gene TRBV11-2 combines with J gene TRBJ1-2, with 7 bases aligning to TRBD1. The CDR3 extends over 14 amino acids. V gave up 5 bases and J gave up 4 bases; unmatched junction bases: 7. Germline-derived CDR1 and CDR2 are SGHAT and FQNNGV. The CDR3 here is CASSPQTGTYGYTF. CDR3 in DNA: TGTGCCAGCAGCCCGCAGACAGGGACCTATGGCTACACCTTC. Variable domain in full (rest from reference TRBV11-2 and TRBJ1-2): EAGVAQSPRYKIIEKRQSVAFWCNPISGHATLYWYQQILGQGPKLLIQFQNNGVVDDSQLPKDRFSAERLKGVDSTLKIQPAKLEDSAVYLCASSPQTGTYGYTFGSGTRLTVV.

This chain connects TRBV13 to TRBJ1-2, with D perhaps TRBD1 (5 bases). The V end was cut by 3 bases, the J end by 6 bases, with 8 bases between. The length of the CDR3 is 12 residues. From germline, CDR1 is PRHDT and CDR2 FYEKMQ (reference sequence). In nucleotides, the CDR3 is TGTGCCAGCAGCTTCGGGACCGATGGCTACACCTTC. As protein: CASSFGTDGYTF.

This clone showed up just once. Its ends do not fully match the called genes, so a read error is possible. V is TRBV30 and J is TRBJ1-2; D remains unclear. Germline values: CDR1 GTSNPN, CDR2 SVGIG (reference sequence). The CDR3 is 12 amino acids. The CDR3 coding sequence is TGTGCCTGGACGGCAGCAAACTATGCCCACCTCTTC. Its protein product is CAWTAANYAHLF.

The chain couples TRBV5-1 to TRBJ1-6; 7 bases match TRBD1. V dropped 4 bases and J dropped 7; count of bases not matched to a gene: 14. Germline V gene lookup returns CDR1 SGHRS and CDR2 YFSETQ. The length of the CDR3 is 17 residues. CDR3 amino acids: CASSPPTGRNGNSPLHF. DNA for the CDR3: TGCGCCAGCAGCCCACCGACAGGGAGGAATGGAAATTCACCCCTCCACTTT.

The rearrangement uses TRBV2 and TRBJ1-4; D remains unclear. The CDR3 is made up of 14 amino acids. V lost 2 bases and J lost 5, with 9 bases in between. The germline gives CDR1 SNHLY, CDR2 FYNNEI. The CDR3 spells CASSERQLNEKLFF. CDR3 sequence (DNA): TGTGCCAGCAGTGAAAGGCAGTTAAATGAAAAACTGTTTTTT.

The genes are TRBV5-1 and TRBJ2-5; TRBD2 aligns across 10 bases. The CDR3 has 15 residues. J was trimmed by 4 bases and V by 2 bases; bases with no gene match: 5. Per the germline V gene, CDR1 is SGHRS and CDR2 is YFSETQ. CDR3 protein: CASSFSSGGRETQYF. DNA of the CDR3: TGCGCCAGCAGCTTCTCTAGCGGGGGAAGAGAGACCCAGTACTTC.

The chain links TRBV29-1 to TRBJ2-3; 8 bases map to TRBD1. Trimming cost V 7 bases and J 3 bases; bases outside gene matches: 3. Per the germline V gene, CDR1 is SQVTM and CDR2 is ANQGSEA. This CDR3 region has 12 residues. The chain's CDR3 is CSGRQGTDTQYF. The CDR3, as DNA: TGCAGCGGGCGACAGGGGACAGATACGCAGTATTTT.

Only a few counts were recorded for this clone. The rearrangement joins TRBV29-1 to TRBJ2-2, with TRBD2 as a possible D gene (5 bases). The germline V gene encodes CDR1 SQVTM and CDR2 ANQGSEA. This CDR3 comprises 16 residues. With 4 bases removed from V and 5 bases from J, the gap between germline ends came to 20 bases. CDR3 sequence (DNA): TGCAGCGTTGTCATTGAATTGAGGGTCGGTACCGGGGAGCTGTTTTTT. This gives the protein CSVVIELRVGTGELFF.

This clone was counted a few times. The genes are TRBV9 and TRBJ1-1; TRBD1 matches 9 bases. With 4 bases clipped from V and 7 bases from J, the junction kept 11 bases outside the gene matches. The CDR3 consists of 15 residues. The germline V gene has CDR1 SGDLS and CDR2 YYNGEE. The CDR3 reads CASSPRQGGLDEAFF. In DNA form, the CDR3 reads TGTGCCAGCAGCCCTCGACAGGGGGGCCTGGATGAAGCTTTCTTT.

V usage is TRBV30 and J usage is TRBJ2-2; no firm D call. There are 15 residues in the CDR3. Germline CDR1 reads GTSNPN; CDR2 reads SVGIG (reference sequence). Trimming took 0 bases from V and 1 from J, leaving 9 bases between them. The CDR3 is CAWSVPVRNTGELFF. In nucleotides, the CDR3 is TGTGCCTGGAGTGTTCCGGTAAGGAACACCGGGGAGCTGTTTTTT.

The J gene is TRBJ2-7, the V gene TRBV7-2; D gene unclear. CDR3 length equals 14 residues. With 4 bases removed from V and 2 bases from J, the gap between germline ends came to 12 bases. Per the germline V gene, CDR1 is SGHTA and CDR2 is FQGNSA. The CDR3 DNA reads as TGTGCCAGCAGCTCGCCGGCCAACACCTACGAGCAGTACTTC. It codes for CASSSPANTYEQYF.

The chain uses TRBV5-1 and TRBJ2-7; D remains ambiguous. CDR3 length: 16 residues. Germline CDR1 reads SGHRS; CDR2 reads YFSETQ. Trimming took 0 bases from V and 2 from J, leaving 15 bases between them. For the CDR3, the DNA is TGCGCCAGCAGCTTGGAGGGCAGGAAAGACGCCTACGAGCAGTACTTC. This encodes CASSLEGRKDAYEQYF.

This rearrangement joins TRBV4-1 to TRBJ1-6; possible D gene TRBD1, 6 bases. The CDR3 has 15 residues. CDR1 and CDR2 (germline): MGHRA, YSYEKL. The V end was cut by 0 bases, the J end by 9 bases, with 12 bases between. The CDR3 here is CASSQESGARSPLHF. The DNA for the CDR3 is TGCGCCAGCAGCCAAGAGTCAGGGGCGCGTTCACCCCTCCACTTT.

The chain has TRBV30 and TRBJ1-2, with D uncertain. CDR1 is GTSNPN, CDR2 SVGIG, per germline (reference sequence). V lost 4 bases and J lost 1, with 7 bases in between. The length of the CDR3 is 12 residues. The CDR3 bases are TGTGCCTGGAAGGCTAGTAACTATGGCTACACCTTC. This codes for CAWKASNYGYTF.

J is TRBJ1-5 and V is TRBV2; perhaps TRBD1 as D (5 bases). V was pared by 5 bases and J by 4 bases, with 12 bases between. This CDR3 comprises 14 residues. Germline V gene data show CDR1 as SNHLY and CDR2 as FYNNEI. This CDR3 reads CASSNEAGNQPQHF. CDR3 nucleotide sequence: TGTGCCAGCAGTAATGAGGCAGGGAATCAGCCCCAGCATTTT. The whole variable domain, filled in from reference TRBV2 and TRBJ1-5, reads EPEVTQTPSHQVTQMGQEVILRCVPISNHLYFYWYRQILGQKVEFLVSFYNNEISEKSEIFDDQFSVERPDGSNFTLKIRSTKLEDSAMYFCASSNEAGNQPQHFGDGTRLSIL.

The rearrangement joins TRBV6-1 to TRBJ2-7, with D maybe TRBD1 (5 bases). CDR3 size: 15 residues. The V gene lost 3 bases and the J gene lost 6 bases, with 18 bases spanning the gap. The germline CDR1 and CDR2 sequences are MNHNS and SASEGT. CDR3 loop: CASSDLLGQGFEQYF. The CDR3 DNA sequence: TGTGCCAGCAGTGACCTCCTTGGACAAGGGTTCGAGCAGTACTTC.

The CDR3 loop reads CASSLVPGANTGELFF. DNA for the CDR3: TGCGCCAGCAGCTTGGTTCCGGGGGCGAACACCGGGGAGCTGTTTTTT. The gene calls are TRBV5-1 and TRBJ2-2, with D tentatively TRBD2 (6 bases). The CDR3 has 16 amino acids. CDR1 is SGHRS and CDR2 is YFSETQ in the germline V gene. V lost 0 bases to trimming and J lost 0 bases, with 9 bases between them. Looking up the rest from reference TRBV5-1 and TRBJ2-2 gives the full variable domain: KAGVTQTPRYLIKTRGQQVTLSCSPISGHRSVSWYQQTPGQGLQFLFEYFSETQRNKGNFPGRFSGRQFSNSRSEMNVSTLELGDSALYLCASSLVPGANTGELFFGEGSRLTVL.

This clone was picked up one time. The chain joins TRBV29-1 to TRBJ2-2; D could derive from TRBD1 or TRBD2 (5 bases each). The CDR3 contains 14 residues. The V gene's germline CDR1 is SQVTM and CDR2 ANQGSEA. Trimming left V 5 bases short and J 4 bases short, with 14 bases between. The CDR3 region is CSVLRGVSTGELFF. CDR3 nucleotide sequence: TGCAGCGTTTTACGGGGCGTGAGCACCGGGGAGCTGTTTTTT.

The chain combines TRBV6-6 with TRBJ2-3; 7 nucleotides agree with TRBD2. J gave up 3 bases and V 6 bases, and 6 bases lay outside the gene matches. Germline V lookup: CDR1 MNHNY, CDR2 SVGAGI (reference sequence). The CDR3 covers 14 residues. The CDR3 protein is CASSGGLPTDTQYF. The CDR3 DNA reads as TGTGCCAGCAGCGGGGGACTACCGACAGATACGCAGTATTTT.

CDR3: CATTPEGYNEQFF. The CDR3 DNA follows: TGTGCCACTACTCCGGAGGGATACAATGAGCAGTTCTTC. The V and J genes are TRBV10-3 and TRBJ2-1, with a weak D call TRBD2 (6 bases). This CDR3 region has 13 residues. Germline V gene data show CDR1 as ENHRY and CDR2 as SYGVKD. V was pared by 10 bases and J by 4 bases, with 14 bases between.